A single sample gave rise to the 26 T cell receptor beta chains below, sequenced in a study of naive and memory T cell subsets. The beta constant-region primer was an equimolar mix of two oligonucleotides covering TRBC1 and TRBC2. Nested alpha and beta constant-region primers with the SP2 primer drove four PCR rounds on ligated cDNA. Using its own MiXCR run on the UMI-ligation and nested PCR reads, TCRdb lists one record per CDR3 protein. This sample has 130,000 to 150,000 distinct CDR3 sequences, with approximately 22% found just once. Study observations and caveats: Especially in CD8 cells, naive repertoires contained a few larger clonotypes, possibly CD45RA-re-expressing memory cells.

These receptors' targets are unknown. The material sequenced was naive CD4+ T cells from blood. Receptor source: a human donor in good health.

A few counts support this clonotype. This chain connects TRBV28 to TRBJ2-7; tentatively, D is TRBD1 or TRBD2 (5 bases each). This CDR3 spans 13 amino acids. Trimming removed 10 bases from V and 3 bases from J, with 16 bases in between. Germline loops: CDR1 MDHEN, CDR2 SYDVKM. The CDR3 loop is CATAGTGLYEQYF. In DNA form, the CDR3 reads TGTGCCACCGCAGGGACCGGACTCTACGAGCAGTACTTC. Supplemented by reference TRBV28 and TRBJ2-7, the full variable domain reads DVKVTQSSRYLVKRTGEKVFLECVQDMDHENMFWYRQDPGLGLRLIYFSYDVKMKEKGDIPEGYSVSREKKERFSLILESASTNQTSMYLCATAGTGLYEQYFGPGTRLTVT.

This chain connects TRBV7-2 to TRBJ2-5, with 8 bases identical to TRBD2. This CDR3 comprises 14 residues. J was trimmed by 4 bases and V by 6 bases; bases with no gene match: 7. Germline V lookup: CDR1 SGHTA, CDR2 FQGNSA. The CDR3 DNA sequence: TGTGCCAGCAGAAAAAGCGGGAGCGTAGAGACCCAGTACTTC. It is translated as CASRKSGSVETQYF.

At least ten counts were recorded for this clonotype. The genes are TRBV20-1 and TRBJ2-1; 9 bases map to TRBD2. V lost 5 bases and J lost 6; bases outside the gene matches: 8. The CDR3 has 14 residues. Germline loops: CDR1 DFQATT, CDR2 SNEGSKA (reference sequence). The CDR3 nucleotides are TGCAGTGCTTCCCCGGGACTAGCCGGCAATGAGCAGTTCTTC. Residues: CSASPGLAGNEQFF.

The V call is TRBV20-1, the J call TRBJ1-1; D unclear. This CDR3 is built from 16 residues. The germline V and J ends were trimmed by 4 bases and 7 bases, with 25 bases remaining between them. Per the germline V gene, CDR1 is DFQATT and CDR2 is SNEGSKA (reference sequence). The CDR3 protein is CSATFGIGFEKGEAFF. CDR3 sequence (DNA): TGCAGTGCTACGTTTGGGATAGGGTTCGAGAAGGGTGAAGCTTTCTTT.

This clonotype was detected only a few times. This rearrangement joins TRBV5-4 to TRBJ2-1; D possibly matches TRBD1 or TRBD2 (5 bases each). Germline V gene data show CDR1 as SGHNT and CDR2 as YYREEE (reference sequence). The ends were cut back, 4 bases at V and 5 bases at J, with 13 bases in the middle. The length of the CDR3 is 14 residues. The DNA for the CDR3 is TGTGCCAGCAGCACCCGGGACCCCCACAATGAGCAGTTCTTC. Protein product: CASSTRDPHNEQFF.

The gene calls are TRBV29-1 and TRBJ2-3; 8 positions agree with TRBD2. The length of the CDR3 is 12 residues. J gave up 6 bases and V 7 bases, and 6 bases lay outside the gene matches. Germline V lookup: CDR1 SQVTM, CDR2 ANQGSEA. DNA of the CDR3: TGCAGCGCGAGCGGGAGTGGCGATACGCAGTATTTT. It codes for CSASGSGDTQYF.

This clonotype turned up a few times. This chain connects TRBV27 to TRBJ1-1; D is ambiguous. V was shortened by 3 bases and J by 1 base, with 12 bases between the two germline ends. This CDR3 has 15 residues. Germline V lookup: CDR1 MNHEY, CDR2 SMNVEV (reference sequence). The DNA of the CDR3 is TGTGCCAGCAGTTTCTTCGGGGATCGGAACACTGAAGCTTTCTTT. This encodes CASSFFGDRNTEAFF.

This clonotype was observed at least ten times. The chain couples TRBV20-1 to TRBJ2-3, with 8 nucleotides matching TRBD1. This CDR3 has 14 residues. The germline V gene encodes CDR1 DFQATT and CDR2 SNEGSKA (reference sequence). The ends lost 2 bases at V and 3 bases at J; junction bases unmatched: 4. The CDR3 region has the DNA TGCAGTGCTAGAAGACAGGGGAGGACAGATACGCAGTATTTT. It specifies CSARRQGRTDTQYF.

This clonotype turned up a few times. This chain joins TRBV4-1 and TRBJ2-7; D call uncertain. The CDR3 is 15 amino acids. The V end lost 0 bases, the J end lost 3 bases, and 12 bases lay between the germline ends. CDR1 is MGHRA, CDR2 YSYEKL, per germline. The CDR3 bases are TGCGCCAGCAGCCAAGAATCCGACAAAGACTACGAGCAGTACTTC. Amino acid sequence: CASSQESDKDYEQYF.

This clonotype turned up a few times. This rearrangement joins TRBV2 to TRBJ2-1; 8 nucleotides align to TRBD2. CDR1 is SNHLY, CDR2 FYNNEI, per germline. With V trimmed by 5 bases and J by 5 bases, 8 bases remained unmatched. The CDR3 totals 15 residues. The CDR3 DNA is TGTGCCAGCAGTAAAAGCGGGAGATTCGACAATGAGCAGTTCTTC. Protein sequence: CASSKSGRFDNEQFF.

The chain is built from TRBV6-4 and TRBJ1-1; tentatively, D is TRBD1 (5 bases). In germline, CDR1 is MRHNA, CDR2 SNTAGT. Deletions cut 6 bases from V and 1 base from J, with 9 bases between. This CDR3 is 13 amino acids long. This chain's CDR3 is CASRGTRNTEAFF. Written as DNA, the CDR3 is TGTGCCAGCAGAGGGACTAGGAACACTGAAGCTTTCTTT.

This clonotype was recorded once. The genes are TRBV28 and TRBJ2-1, with D perhaps TRBD1 or TRBD2 (5 bases each). The germline V and J ends were trimmed by 6 bases and 2 bases, with 8 bases remaining between them. The CDR3 loop spans 13 amino acids. Germline-derived CDR1 and CDR2 are MDHEN and SYDVKM. CDR3 protein: CASRPGPYNEQFF. In DNA, the CDR3 is TGTGCCAGCAGGCCGGGACCCTACAATGAGCAGTTCTTC.

The table lists this clonotype with a few counts. V usage is TRBV29-1 and J usage is TRBJ2-7; either TRBD1 or TRBD2 may fit D (5 bases each). V lost 0 bases and J 6 bases, leaving 12 bases between the germline ends. Germline V gives CDR1 SQVTM, CDR2 ANQGSEA. This CDR3 region has 13 residues. The CDR3 region has the DNA TGCAGCGTTGAAGATCAGTGGGGGTCCGAGCAGTACTTC. It specifies CSVEDQWGSEQYF.

This chain connects TRBV28 to TRBJ1-3; D ambiguous. Germline lookup yields CDR1 MDHEN and CDR2 SYDVKM. The V gene lost 7 bases and the J gene lost 0 bases, with 13 bases spanning the gap. The CDR3 has 15 residues. The CDR3 DNA reads as TGTGCCAGCAAAAACACTTGGGGCTCTGGAAACACCATATATTTT. Residues: CASKNTWGSGNTIYF.

This clonotype occurred many times. The rearrangement links TRBV20-1 to TRBJ2-3; tentative D call: TRBD1 (5 bases). CDR1 and CDR2 from the germline V gene are DFQATT and SNEGSKA (reference sequence). Trimming shortened V by 3 bases and J by 2 bases, and 9 bases separated the two germline ends. This CDR3 has 13 amino acids. The CDR3 sequence: CSARQGYTDTQYF. The DNA for the CDR3 is TGCAGTGCTAGGCAGGGATACACAGATACGCAGTATTTT.

This clonotype was picked up a small number of times. This rearrangement joins TRBV20-1 to TRBJ2-7; D might be TRBD1 (5 bases). V was pared by 3 bases and J by 1 base, with 22 bases between. The CDR3 totals 17 residues. Germline loops: CDR1 DFQATT, CDR2 SNEGSKA (reference sequence). The CDR3 bases are TGCAGTGCTAGCCCTCTATCGATGGCAGGGTTTTCCTACGAGCAGTACTTC. It yields the protein CSASPLSMAGFSYEQYF.

The V gene is TRBV7-2, the J gene TRBJ2-1, with D unclear. CDR1 SGHTA and CDR2 FQGNSA come from the germline V gene. The CDR3 contains 15 residues. V was shortened by 5 bases and J by 0 bases, with 11 bases between the two germline ends. CDR3 DNA: TGTGCCAGCAGCCCGGGCCTTAGCTCCTACAATGAGCAGTTCTTC. Translating it yields CASSPGLSSYNEQFF.

This clonotype appeared a few times. DNA of the CDR3: TGTGCCAGCAGTTTAAGGGCCATAACTGAAGCTTTCTTT. Its protein is CASSLRAITEAFF. The gene calls are TRBV27 and TRBJ1-1, with D unclear. The germline CDR1 and CDR2 sequences are MNHEY and SMNVEV (reference sequence). CDR3 size: 13 residues. Trimming left V 2 bases short and J 5 bases short, with 9 bases between.

This clonotype occurred a few times. This chain connects TRBV28 to TRBJ1-1, with D unresolved. The CDR3 totals 13 residues. Germline lookup yields CDR1 MDHEN and CDR2 SYDVKM. Trimming took off 7 bases at V and 3 bases at J, with 12 bases between the two ends. CDR3 DNA: TGTGCCAGCACCCCGGAACGGTACACTGAAGCTTTCTTT. It is translated as CASTPERYTEAFF.

The chain is built from TRBV6-5 and TRBJ2-7; 9 nucleotides match TRBD2. After removal of 6 bases from V and 2 bases from J, the junction contained 14 bases not matched to a gene. CDR3 length: 17 residues. From germline, CDR1 is MNHEY and CDR2 SVGAGI. CDR3 sequence: CASRPTLGLAETYEQYF. Here the CDR3 DNA reads TGTGCCAGCAGGCCAACCTTGGGACTAGCCGAGACCTACGAGCAGTACTTC.

Concerning this clonotype: This may come from a read error, since a much larger clone is one base off. J is TRBJ2-3 and V is TRBV20-1, with no clear D. The length of the CDR3 is 13 residues. Germline CDR1 DFQATT, CDR2 SNEGSKA (reference sequence). In nucleotides, the CDR3 is TGCAGTGCTGGAGAAGGCAACACAGATACGCAGTATTTT. The encoded protein is CSAGEGNTDTQYF.

This chain connects TRBV5-1 to TRBJ2-1, with D possibly TRBD2 on 6 matching bases. This CDR3 is built from 14 residues. V lost 0 bases and J 3 bases, leaving 7 bases between the germline ends. In germline, CDR1 is SGHRS, CDR2 YFSETQ. The CDR3 DNA reads as TGCGCCAGCAGCTTGGAGGACTACTACAATGAGCAGTTCTTC. Encoded protein: CASSLEDYYNEQFF.

This clonotype was seen many times. The rearrangement links TRBV23-1 to TRBJ2-1, with TRBD2 matching over 10 bases. TRBV23-1 is an ORF for which the function is uncertain. J was trimmed by 4 bases and V by 2 bases; bases with no gene match: 2. The CDR3 spans 15 residues. Here the CDR3 DNA reads TGCGCCAGCAGTCAAACTAGCGGGAAATACAATGAGCAGTTCTTC. It encodes CASSQTSGKYNEQFF.

The chain uses TRBV5-1 and TRBJ2-3, with D perhaps given as TRBD1 or TRBD2 (6 bases each). This CDR3 has 15 residues. V was clipped by 2 bases and J by 2 bases, with 12 bases between them. Germline CDR1 is SGHRS and CDR2 is YFSETQ. Written as DNA, the CDR3 is TGCGCCAGCAGCTTTTCGGGGGCTGTCACAGATACGCAGTATTTT. Its translation is CASSFSGAVTDTQYF.

This sequence joins TRBV6-6 and TRBJ2-7, with D possibly TRBD2 on 6 matching bases. Germline CDR1 is MNHNY and CDR2 is SVGAGI (reference sequence). The V and J ends lost 4 bases and 0 bases respectively, with 13 bases between them. This CDR3 contains 15 residues. The CDR3, as DNA: TGTGCCAGCAGTTGGGGGTTAGCGGACTCCTACGAGCAGTACTTC. Protein sequence: CASSWGLADSYEQYF.

The rearrangement joins TRBV29-1 to TRBJ1-4, with no clear D. Germline V CDR1 and CDR2: SQVTM, ANQGSEA. V was clipped by 4 bases and J by 8 bases, with 14 bases between them. The CDR3 is made up of 13 amino acids. The CDR3 DNA follows: TGCAGCGTTGGAGGACGGGCGGAAGAAAAACTGTTTTTT. This sequence encodes CSVGGRAEEKLFF. Full variable domain (outside the CDR3, taken from reference TRBV29-1 and TRBJ1-4): SAVISQKPSRDICQRGTSLTIQCQVDSQVTMMFWYRQQPGQSLTLIATANQGSEATYESGFVIDKFPISRPNLTFSTLTVSNMSPEDSSIYLCSVGGRAEEKLFFGSGTQLSVL.